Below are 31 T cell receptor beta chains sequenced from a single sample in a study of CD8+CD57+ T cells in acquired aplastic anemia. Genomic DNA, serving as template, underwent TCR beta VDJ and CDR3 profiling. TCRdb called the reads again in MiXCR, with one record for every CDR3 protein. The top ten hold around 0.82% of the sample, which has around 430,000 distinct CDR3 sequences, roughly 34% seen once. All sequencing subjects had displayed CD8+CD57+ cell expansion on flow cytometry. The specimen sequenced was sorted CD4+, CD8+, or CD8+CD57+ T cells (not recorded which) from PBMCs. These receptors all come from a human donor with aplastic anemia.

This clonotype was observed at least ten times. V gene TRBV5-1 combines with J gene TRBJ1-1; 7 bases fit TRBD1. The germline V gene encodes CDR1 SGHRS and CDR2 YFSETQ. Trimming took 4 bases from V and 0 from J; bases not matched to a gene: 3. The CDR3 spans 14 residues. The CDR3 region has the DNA TGCGCCAGCAGCACGGGACAGCTGAACACTGAAGCTTTCTTT. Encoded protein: CASSTGQLNTEAFF.

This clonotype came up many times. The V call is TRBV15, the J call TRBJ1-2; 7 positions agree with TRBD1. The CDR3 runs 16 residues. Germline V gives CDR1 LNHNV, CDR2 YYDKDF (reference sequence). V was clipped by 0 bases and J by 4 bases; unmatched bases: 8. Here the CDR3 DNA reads TGTGCCACCAGCAGAGATGGGGACAGATCCCTCTATGGCTACACCTTC. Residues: CATSRDGDRSLYGYTF. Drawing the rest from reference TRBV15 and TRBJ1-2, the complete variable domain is DAMVIQNPRYQVTQFGKPVTLSCSQTLNHNVMYWYQQKSSQAPKLLFHYYDKDFNNEADTPDNFQSRRPNTSFCFLDIRSPGLGDTAMYLCATSRDGDRSLYGYTFGSGTRLTVV.

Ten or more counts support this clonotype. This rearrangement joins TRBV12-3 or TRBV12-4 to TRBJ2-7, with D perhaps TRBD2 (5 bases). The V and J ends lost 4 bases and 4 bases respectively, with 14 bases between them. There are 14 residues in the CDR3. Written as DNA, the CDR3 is TGTGCCAGCAGTTCCCACCGGGATATGTACGAGCAGTACTTC. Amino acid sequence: CASSSHRDMYEQYF.

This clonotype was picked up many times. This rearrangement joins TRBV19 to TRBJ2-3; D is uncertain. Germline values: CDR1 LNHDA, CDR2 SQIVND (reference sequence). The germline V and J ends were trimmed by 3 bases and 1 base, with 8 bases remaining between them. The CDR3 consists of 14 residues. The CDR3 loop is CASSILLGTDTQYF. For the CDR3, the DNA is TGTGCCAGTAGTATCCTTTTGGGCACAGATACGCAGTATTTT.

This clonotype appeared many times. CDR3 sequence (DNA): TGCAGTGCTAGCGCGACAGGCCTAAACTATGGCTACACCTTC. Its protein is CSASATGLNYGYTF. The V gene is TRBV20-1, the J gene TRBJ1-2, with D possibly being TRBD1 (6 bases). CDR1 and CDR2 from the germline V gene are DFQATT and SNEGSKA (reference sequence). Trimming stripped 3 bases from V and 2 bases from J, with 13 bases between. The length of the CDR3 is 14 residues.

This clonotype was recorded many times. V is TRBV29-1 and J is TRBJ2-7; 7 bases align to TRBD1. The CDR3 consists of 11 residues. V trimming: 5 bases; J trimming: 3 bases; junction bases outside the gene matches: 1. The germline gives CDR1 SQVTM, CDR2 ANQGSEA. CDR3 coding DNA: TGCAGCGTTTGGGACAGCTACGAGCAGTACTTC. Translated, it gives CSVWDSYEQYF.

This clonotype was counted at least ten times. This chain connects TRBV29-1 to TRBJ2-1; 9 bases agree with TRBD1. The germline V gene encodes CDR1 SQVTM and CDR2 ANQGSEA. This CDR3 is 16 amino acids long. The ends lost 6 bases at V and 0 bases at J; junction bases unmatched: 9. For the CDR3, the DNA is TGCAGCGTCAGACGGACAGGGGCAAGCTCCTACAATGAGCAGTTCTTC. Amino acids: CSVRRTGASSYNEQFF.

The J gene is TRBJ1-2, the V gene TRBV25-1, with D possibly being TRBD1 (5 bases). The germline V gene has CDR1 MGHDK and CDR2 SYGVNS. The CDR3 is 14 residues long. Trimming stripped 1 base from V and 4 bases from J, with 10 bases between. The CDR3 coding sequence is TGTGCCAGCAGTGAATCTGGGGCTCGCTATGGCTACACCTTC. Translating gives CASSESGARYGYTF.

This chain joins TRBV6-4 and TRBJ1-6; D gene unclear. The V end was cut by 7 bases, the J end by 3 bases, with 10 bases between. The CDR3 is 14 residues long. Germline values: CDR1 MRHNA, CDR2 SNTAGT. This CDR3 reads CASTFGVYNSPLHF. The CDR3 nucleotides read TGTGCCAGCACCTTTGGGGTCTATAATTCACCCCTCCACTTT.

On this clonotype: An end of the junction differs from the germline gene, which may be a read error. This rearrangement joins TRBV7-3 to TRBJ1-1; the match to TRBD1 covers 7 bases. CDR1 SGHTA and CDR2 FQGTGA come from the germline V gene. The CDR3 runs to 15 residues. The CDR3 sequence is CDSSSGQELRTEAFF. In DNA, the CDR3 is TGTGACAGCAGCTCTGGACAGGAATTGAGGACTGAAGCTTTCTTT.

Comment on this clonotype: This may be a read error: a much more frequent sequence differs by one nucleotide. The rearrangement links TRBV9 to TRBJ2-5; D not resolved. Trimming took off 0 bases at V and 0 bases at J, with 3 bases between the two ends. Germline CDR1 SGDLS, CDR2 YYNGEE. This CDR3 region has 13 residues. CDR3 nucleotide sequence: TGTGCCAGCAGCGTAGTCCACCAAGAGACCCAGTACTTC. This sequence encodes CASSVVHQETQYF.

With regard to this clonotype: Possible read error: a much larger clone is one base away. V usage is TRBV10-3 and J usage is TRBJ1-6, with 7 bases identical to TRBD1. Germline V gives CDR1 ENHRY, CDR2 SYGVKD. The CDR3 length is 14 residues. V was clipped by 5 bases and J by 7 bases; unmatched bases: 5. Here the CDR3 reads CAISPGTENSPLHF. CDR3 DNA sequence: TGTGCCATCAGTCCCGGGACAGAGAATTCACCCCTCCACTTT.

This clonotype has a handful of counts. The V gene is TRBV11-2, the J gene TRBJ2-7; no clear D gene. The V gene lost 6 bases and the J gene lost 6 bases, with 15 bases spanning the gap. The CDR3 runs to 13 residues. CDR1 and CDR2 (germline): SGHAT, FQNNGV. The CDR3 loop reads CASRPIRPTEQYF. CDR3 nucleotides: TGTGCCAGCAGACCCATACGCCCGACCGAGCAGTACTTC.

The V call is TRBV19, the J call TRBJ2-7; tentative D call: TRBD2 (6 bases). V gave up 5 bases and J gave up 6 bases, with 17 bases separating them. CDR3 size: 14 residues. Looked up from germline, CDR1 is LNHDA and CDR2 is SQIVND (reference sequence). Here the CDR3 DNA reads TGTGCCAGTAGTCCCCATCATGGAGGGATCGAGCAGTACTTC. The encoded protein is CASSPHHGGIEQYF.

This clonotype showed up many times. The CDR3 DNA sequence: TGTGCCAGCAGCGTAGATGTAGAGAGCACAGATACGCAGTATTTT. Translating it yields CASSVDVESTDTQYF. The chain links TRBV9 to TRBJ2-3; no firm D call. The CDR3 loop spans 15 amino acids. CDR1 and CDR2 from the germline V gene are SGDLS and YYNGEE. The V and J ends lost 0 bases and 0 bases respectively, with 8 bases between them.

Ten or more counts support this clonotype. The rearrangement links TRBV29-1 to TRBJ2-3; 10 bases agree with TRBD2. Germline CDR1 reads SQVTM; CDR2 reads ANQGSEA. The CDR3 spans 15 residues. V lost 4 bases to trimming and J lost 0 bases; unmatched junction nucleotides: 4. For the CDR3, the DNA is TGCAGCGTTGCCCAGACTAGCGGGAGCACAGATACGCAGTATTTT. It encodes CSVAQTSGSTDTQYF.

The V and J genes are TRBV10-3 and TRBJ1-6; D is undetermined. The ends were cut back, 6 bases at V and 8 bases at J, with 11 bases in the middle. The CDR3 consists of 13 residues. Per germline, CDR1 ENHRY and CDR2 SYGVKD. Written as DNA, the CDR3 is TGTGCCATCAGCGGTGGAGTTGATTCACCCCTCCACTTT. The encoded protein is CAISGGVDSPLHF.

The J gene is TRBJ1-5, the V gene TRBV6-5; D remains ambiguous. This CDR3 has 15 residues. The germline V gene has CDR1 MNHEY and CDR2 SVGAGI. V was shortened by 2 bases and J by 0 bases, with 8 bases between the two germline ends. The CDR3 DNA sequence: TGTGCCAGCAGTTACGAGGCAGATAGCAATCAGCCCCAGCATTTT. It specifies CASSYEADSNQPQHF.

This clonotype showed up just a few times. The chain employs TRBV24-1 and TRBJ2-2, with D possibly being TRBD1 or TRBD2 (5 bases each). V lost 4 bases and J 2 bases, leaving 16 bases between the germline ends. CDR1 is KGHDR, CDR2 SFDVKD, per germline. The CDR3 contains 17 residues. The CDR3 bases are TGTGCCACCAGTGACTCCCCACCGGGACCCAACACCGGGGAGCTGTTTTTT. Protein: CATSDSPPGPNTGELFF.

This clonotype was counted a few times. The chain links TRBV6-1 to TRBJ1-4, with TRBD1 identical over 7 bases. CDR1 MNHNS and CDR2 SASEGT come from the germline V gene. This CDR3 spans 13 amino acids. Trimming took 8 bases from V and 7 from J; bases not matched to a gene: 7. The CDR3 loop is CASGRGRGEKLFF. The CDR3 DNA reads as TGTGCCAGCGGTAGGGGGCGCGGTGAAAAACTGTTTTTT.

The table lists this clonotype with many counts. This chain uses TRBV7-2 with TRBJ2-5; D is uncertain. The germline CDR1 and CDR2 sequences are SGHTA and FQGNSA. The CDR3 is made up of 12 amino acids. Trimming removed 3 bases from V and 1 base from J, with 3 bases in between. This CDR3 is CASSFTQETQYF. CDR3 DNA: TGTGCCAGCAGCTTCACCCAAGAGACCCAGTACTTC.

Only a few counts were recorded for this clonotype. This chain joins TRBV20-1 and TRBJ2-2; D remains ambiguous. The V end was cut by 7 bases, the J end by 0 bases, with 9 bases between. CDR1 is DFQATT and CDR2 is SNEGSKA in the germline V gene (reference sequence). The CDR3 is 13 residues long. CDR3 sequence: CSGASANTGELFF. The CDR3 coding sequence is TGCAGTGGGGCGAGCGCGAACACCGGGGAGCTGTTTTTT.

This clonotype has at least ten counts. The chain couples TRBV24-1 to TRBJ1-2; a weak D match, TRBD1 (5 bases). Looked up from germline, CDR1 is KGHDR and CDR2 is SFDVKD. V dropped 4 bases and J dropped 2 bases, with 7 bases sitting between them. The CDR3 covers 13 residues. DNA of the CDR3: TGTGCCACCAGTGAAGGGGCAAACTATGGCTACACCTTC. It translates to CATSEGANYGYTF.

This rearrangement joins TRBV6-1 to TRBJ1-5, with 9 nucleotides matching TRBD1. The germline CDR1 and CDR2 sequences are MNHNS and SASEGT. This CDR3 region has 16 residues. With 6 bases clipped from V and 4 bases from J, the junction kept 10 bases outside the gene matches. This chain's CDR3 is CASSLQGAVVNQPQHF. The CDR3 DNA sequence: TGTGCCAGCAGCTTACAGGGGGCGGTCGTAAATCAGCCCCAGCATTTT.

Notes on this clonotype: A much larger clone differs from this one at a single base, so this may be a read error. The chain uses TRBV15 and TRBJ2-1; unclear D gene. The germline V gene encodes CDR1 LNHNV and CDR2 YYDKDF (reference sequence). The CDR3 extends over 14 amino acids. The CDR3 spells CATSRDRKINEQSF. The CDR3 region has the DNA TGTGCCACCAGCAGAGATAGGAAGATCAATGAGCAGTCCTTC.

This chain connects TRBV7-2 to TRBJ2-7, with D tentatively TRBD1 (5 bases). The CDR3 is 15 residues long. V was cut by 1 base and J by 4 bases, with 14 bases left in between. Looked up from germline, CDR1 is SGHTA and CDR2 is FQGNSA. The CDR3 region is CASSLGRADIYEQYF. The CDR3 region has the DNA TGTGCCAGCAGCTTAGGACGGGCGGACATTTACGAGCAGTACTTC.

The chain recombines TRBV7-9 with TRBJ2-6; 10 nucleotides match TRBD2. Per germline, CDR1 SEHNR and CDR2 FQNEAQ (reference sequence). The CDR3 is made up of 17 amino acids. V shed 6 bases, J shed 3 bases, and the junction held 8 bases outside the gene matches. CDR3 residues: CASSFSGGAVGANVLTF. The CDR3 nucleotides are TGTGCCAGCAGTTTCAGCGGGGGGGCCGTTGGGGCCAACGTCCTGACTTTC. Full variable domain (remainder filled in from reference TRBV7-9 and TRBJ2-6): DTGVSQNPRHKITKRGQNVTFRCDPISEHNRLYWYRQTLGQGPEFLTYFQNEAQLEKSRLLSDRFSAERPKGSFSTLEIQRTEQGDSAMYLCASSFSGGAVGANVLTFGAGSRLTVL.

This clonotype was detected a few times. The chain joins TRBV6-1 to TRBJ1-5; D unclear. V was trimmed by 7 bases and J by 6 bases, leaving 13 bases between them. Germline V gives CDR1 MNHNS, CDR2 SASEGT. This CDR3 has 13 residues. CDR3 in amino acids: CASTYGVGQPQHF. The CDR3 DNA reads TGTGCCAGCACCTACGGAGTGGGTCAGCCCCAGCATTTT.

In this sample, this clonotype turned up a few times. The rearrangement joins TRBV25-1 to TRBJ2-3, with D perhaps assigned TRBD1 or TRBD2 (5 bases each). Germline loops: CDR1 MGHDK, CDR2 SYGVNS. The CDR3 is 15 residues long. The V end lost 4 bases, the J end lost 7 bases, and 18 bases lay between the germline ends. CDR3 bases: TGTGCCAGCAGTGGCCTGGGACCGCCCGCGAATACGCAGTATTTT. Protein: CASSGLGPPANTQYF.

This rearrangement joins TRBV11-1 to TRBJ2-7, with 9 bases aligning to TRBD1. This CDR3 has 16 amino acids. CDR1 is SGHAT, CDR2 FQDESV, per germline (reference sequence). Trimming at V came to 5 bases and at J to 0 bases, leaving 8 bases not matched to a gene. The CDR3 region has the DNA TGTGCCAGCAGCCCGGACCGGGACAGGGCCTCCTACGAGCAGTACTTC. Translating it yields CASSPDRDRASYEQYF. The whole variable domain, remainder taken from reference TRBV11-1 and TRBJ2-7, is EAEVAQSPRYKITEKSQAVAFWCDPISGHATLYWYRQILGQGPELLVQFQDESVVDDSQLPKDRFSAERLKGVDSTLKIQPAELGDSAMYLCASSPDRDRASYEQYFGPGTRLTVT.

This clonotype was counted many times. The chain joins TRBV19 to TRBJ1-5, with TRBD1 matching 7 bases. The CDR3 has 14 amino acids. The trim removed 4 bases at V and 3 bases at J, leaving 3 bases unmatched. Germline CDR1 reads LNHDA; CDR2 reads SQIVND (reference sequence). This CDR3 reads CASSKDRSNQPQHF. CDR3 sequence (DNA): TGTGCCAGTAGTAAGGACAGGTCCAATCAGCCCCAGCATTTT.